A single sample gave rise to the 6 T cell receptor beta chains below, sequenced in a study of T cell responses to AZD1222 COVID-19 vaccine. The method was immunoSEQ multiplex PCR; TCRdb's version includes in-frame clones alone and lacks a portion of them. The sample lists about 15,000 clones, less than 90% occurring once. Sequences were derived from peripheral blood, sampled 28 days after the second AZD1222 dose. The receptors come from an adult who received the AZD1222 COVID-19 vaccine.

CDR3 DNA: TGTGCCAGCAGCGGGGGAGTTACAACTAATGAAAAACTGTTTTTT. Translated: CASSGGVTTNEKLFF. The chain joins TRBV2 to TRBJ1-4; weak D call: TRBD1 (5 bases). The CDR3 extends over 15 amino acids. The V gene's germline CDR1 is SNHLY and CDR2 FYNNEI. The V and J ends lost 6 bases and 0 bases respectively, with 11 bases between them.

The chain couples TRBV27 to TRBJ2-7; D may be TRBD2 (6 bases). The CDR3 loop spans 14 amino acids. Trimming cost V 7 bases and J 3 bases, with 16 bases left between them. Germline-derived CDR1 and CDR2 are MNHEY and SMNVEV (reference sequence). The CDR3, as DNA: TGTGCCAGCAAACGAGGAGGGTCGAGCTACGAGCAGTACTTC. It yields the protein CASKRGGSSYEQYF.

This clone has only a few counts. The chain couples TRBV28 to TRBJ2-5; 7 bases fit TRBD2. Looked up from germline, CDR1 is MDHEN and CDR2 is SYDVKM. This CDR3 is built from 15 residues. J was trimmed by 6 bases and V by 3 bases; bases with no gene match: 10. CDR3 amino acids: CASSLGGGGTKTQYF. CDR3 DNA: TGTGCCAGCAGTTTGGGTGGCGGGGGTACAAAGACCCAGTACTTC.

This chain connects TRBV19 to TRBJ2-1; 11 bases map to TRBD2. CDR1 LNHDA and CDR2 SQIVND come from the germline V gene (reference sequence). Trimming took 2 bases from V and 5 from J; bases not matched to a gene: 5. The CDR3 is 16 residues long. This CDR3 reads CASSIPPLAGDNEQFF. The CDR3 nucleotides read TGTGCCAGTAGTATACCCCCACTAGCGGGGGACAATGAGCAGTTCTTC.

The chain employs TRBV5-5 and TRBJ2-7; 9 bases line up with TRBD1. The germline V gene has CDR1 SGHKS and CDR2 YYEKEE (reference sequence). This CDR3 has 14 residues. Germline trimming cut 4 bases from V and 0 bases from J; bases unmatched to any gene: 2. The CDR3 bases are TGTGCCAGCAGCACGGACAGGGGCTCCTACGAGCAGTACTTC. Its protein is CASSTDRGSYEQYF. Full variable domain (rest looked up from reference TRBV5-5 and TRBJ2-7): DAGVTQSPTHLIKTRGQQVTLRCSPISGHKSVSWYQQVLGQGPQFIFQYYEKEERGRGNFPDRFSARQFPNYSSELNVNALLLGDSALYLCASSTDRGSYEQYFGPGTRLTVT.

The chain couples TRBV7-2 to TRBJ2-7; a weak D match, TRBD2 (7 bases). Germline V lookup: CDR1 SGHTA, CDR2 FQGNSA. V was clipped by 0 bases and J by 2 bases, with 8 bases between them. CDR3 length equals 14 residues. In nucleotides, the CDR3 is TGTGCCAGCAGCTTAGCGGGGGGGCCCTACGAGCAGTACTTC. It is translated as CASSLAGGPYEQYF.